This T cell receptor beta chain was profiled in a study of beta chain features in type 1 diabetes. The overall study: Healthy donors and patients showed comparable age, gender and cell yields.

The CDR3 length is 14 residues. Per the germline V gene, CDR1 is MDHEN and CDR2 is SYDVKM. V was pared by 4 bases and J by 2 bases, with 11 bases between. cDNA synthesis used the whole RNA isolate, giving expressed TCRB sequences. Assay used: immunoSEQ multiplex PCR; TCRdb lists only in-frame clones, some missing. The table shows about 900,000 clones, with roughly a sixth occurring only once. The V and J genes are TRBV28 and TRBJ1-1; a weak D match, TRBD1 (5 bases). This receptor was identified in a woman aged 18-29 years in good health. The sample was naive CD4+ T cells from blood. The CDR3 region has the DNA TGTGCCAGCAGTTCGTTATGGGGCAACACTGAAGCTTTCTTT. Its protein is CASSSLWGNTEAFF.